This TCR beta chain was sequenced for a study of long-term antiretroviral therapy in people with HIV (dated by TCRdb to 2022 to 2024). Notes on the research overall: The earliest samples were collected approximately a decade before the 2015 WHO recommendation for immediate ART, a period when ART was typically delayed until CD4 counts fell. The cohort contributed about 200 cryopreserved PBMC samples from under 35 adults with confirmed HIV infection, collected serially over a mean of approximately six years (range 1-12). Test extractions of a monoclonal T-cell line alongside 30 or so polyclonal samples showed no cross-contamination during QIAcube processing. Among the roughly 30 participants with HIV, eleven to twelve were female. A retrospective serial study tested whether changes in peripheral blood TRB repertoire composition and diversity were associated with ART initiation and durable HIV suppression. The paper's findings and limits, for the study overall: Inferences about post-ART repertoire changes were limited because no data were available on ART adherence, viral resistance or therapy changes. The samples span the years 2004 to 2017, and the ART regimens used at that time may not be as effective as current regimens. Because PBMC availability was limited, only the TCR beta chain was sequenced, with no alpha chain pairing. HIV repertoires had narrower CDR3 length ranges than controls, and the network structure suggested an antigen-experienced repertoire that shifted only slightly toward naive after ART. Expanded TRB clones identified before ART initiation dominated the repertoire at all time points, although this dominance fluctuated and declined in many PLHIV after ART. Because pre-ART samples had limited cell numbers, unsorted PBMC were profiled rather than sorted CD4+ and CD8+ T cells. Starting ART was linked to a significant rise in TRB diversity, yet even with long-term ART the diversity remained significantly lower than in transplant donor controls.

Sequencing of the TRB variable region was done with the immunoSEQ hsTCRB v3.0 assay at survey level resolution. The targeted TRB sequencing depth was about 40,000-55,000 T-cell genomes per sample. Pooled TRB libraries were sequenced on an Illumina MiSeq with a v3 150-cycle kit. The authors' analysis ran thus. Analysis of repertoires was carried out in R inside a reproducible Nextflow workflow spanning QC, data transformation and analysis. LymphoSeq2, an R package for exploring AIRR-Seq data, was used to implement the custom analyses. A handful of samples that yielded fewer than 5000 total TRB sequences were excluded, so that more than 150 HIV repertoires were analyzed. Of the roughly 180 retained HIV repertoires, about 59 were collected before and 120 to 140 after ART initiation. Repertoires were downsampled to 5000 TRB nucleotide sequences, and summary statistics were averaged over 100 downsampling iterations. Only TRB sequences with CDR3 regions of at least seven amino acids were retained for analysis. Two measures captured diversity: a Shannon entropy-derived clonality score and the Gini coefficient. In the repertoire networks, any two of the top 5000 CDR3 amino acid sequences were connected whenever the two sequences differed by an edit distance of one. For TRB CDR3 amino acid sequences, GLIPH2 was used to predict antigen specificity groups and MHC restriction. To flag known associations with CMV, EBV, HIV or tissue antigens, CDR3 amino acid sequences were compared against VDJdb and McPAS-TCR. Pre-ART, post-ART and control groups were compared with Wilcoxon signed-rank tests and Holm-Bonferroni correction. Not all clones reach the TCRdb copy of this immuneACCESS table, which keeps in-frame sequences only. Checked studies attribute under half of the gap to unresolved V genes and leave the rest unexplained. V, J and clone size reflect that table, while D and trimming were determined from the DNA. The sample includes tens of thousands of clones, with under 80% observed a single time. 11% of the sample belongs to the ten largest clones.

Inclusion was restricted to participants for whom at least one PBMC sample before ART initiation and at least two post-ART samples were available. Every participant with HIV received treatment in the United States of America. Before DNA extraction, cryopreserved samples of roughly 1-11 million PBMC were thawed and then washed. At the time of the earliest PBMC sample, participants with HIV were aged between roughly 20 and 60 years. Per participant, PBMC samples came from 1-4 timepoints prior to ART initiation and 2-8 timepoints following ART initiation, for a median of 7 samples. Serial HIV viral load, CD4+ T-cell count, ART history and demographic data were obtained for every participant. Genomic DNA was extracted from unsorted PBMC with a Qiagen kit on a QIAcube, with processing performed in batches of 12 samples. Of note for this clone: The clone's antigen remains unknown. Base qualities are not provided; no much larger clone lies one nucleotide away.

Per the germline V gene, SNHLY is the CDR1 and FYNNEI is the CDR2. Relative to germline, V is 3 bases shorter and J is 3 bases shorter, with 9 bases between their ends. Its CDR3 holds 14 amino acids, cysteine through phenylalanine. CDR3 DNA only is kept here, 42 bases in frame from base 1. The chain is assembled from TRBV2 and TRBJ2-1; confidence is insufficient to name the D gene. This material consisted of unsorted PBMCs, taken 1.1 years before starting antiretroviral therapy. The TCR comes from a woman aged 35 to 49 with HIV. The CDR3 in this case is CASSDTEYYNEQFF. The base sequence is TGTGCCAGCAGTGATACGGAATACTACAATGAGCAGTTCTTC.